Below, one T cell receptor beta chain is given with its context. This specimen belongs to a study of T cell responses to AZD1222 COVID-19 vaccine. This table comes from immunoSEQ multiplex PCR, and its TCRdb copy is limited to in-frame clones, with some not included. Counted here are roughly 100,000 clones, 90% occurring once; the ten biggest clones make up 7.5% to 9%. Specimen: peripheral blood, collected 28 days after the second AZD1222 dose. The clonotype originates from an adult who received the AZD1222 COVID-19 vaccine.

CDR3 in amino acids: CAWSRLAVETQYF. The CDR3 coding sequence is TGTGCCTGGAGTCGACTAGCCGTCGAGACCCAGTACTTC. The chain has TRBV30 and TRBJ2-5, with 7 nucleotides matching TRBD2. Germline CDR1 and CDR2: GTSNPN and SVGIG (reference sequence). The CDR3 is 13 residues long. Trimming took 2 bases from V and 5 from J; bases not matched to a gene: 5.